Only a few counts were recorded for the clone carrying this TCR beta chain. As yet, its antigen is unknown. Germline-derived CDR1 and CDR2 are MNHNS and SASEGT. Trimming pared 2 bases from V and 4 bases from J, leaving 17 bases between. The CDR3 covers 16 residues. The protocol was immunoSEQ multiplex PCR, while the TCRdb copy is restricted to in-frame clones and leaves out a portion. The profile shows some 97,000 clones, more than 75% of them singletons. This sample was taken from a study of graft-versus-host responses after intestinal transplantation. Study results and caveats: Some GvH clones appeared in ileal mucosa or blood before recipient bone marrow.

The receptor's source is a human donor who was the organ donor for an intestinal transplant. This material consisted of unstimulated CD4+ T cells sorted from spleen or lymph node cells, taken before transplant. The rearrangement uses TRBV6-1 and TRBJ1-2; D perhaps matches TRBD1 (6 bases). DNA of the CDR3: TGTGCCAGCAGTGAATCCCCGTGGGGGCAGAGCTATGGCTACACCTTC. Residues: CASSESPWGQSYGYTF.